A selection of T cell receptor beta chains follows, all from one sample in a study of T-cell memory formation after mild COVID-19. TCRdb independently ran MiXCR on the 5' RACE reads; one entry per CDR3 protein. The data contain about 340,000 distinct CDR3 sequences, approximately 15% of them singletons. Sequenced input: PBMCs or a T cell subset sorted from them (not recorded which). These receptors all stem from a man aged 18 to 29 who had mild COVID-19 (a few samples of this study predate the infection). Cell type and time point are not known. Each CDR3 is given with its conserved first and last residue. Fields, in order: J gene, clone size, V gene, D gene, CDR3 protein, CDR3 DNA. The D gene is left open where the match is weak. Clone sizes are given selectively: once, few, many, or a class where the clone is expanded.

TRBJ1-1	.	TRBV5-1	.	CASSPTSQDTEAFF	TGCGCCAGCAGCCCTACTTCCCAGGACACTGAAGCTTTCTTT
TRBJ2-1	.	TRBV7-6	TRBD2	CASSLATSGGWFF	TGTGCCAGCAGCTTAGCGACTAGCGGGGGGTGGTTCTTC
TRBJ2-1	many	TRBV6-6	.	CASSYSGPARREQFF	TGTGCCAGCAGTTACTCCGGGCCCGCCCGGCGTGAGCAGTTCTTC
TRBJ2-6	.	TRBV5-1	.	CASSRLRTDRPSSGANVLTF	TGCGCCAGCAGCCGACTCAGGACAGACCGACCAAGCTCTGGGGCCAACGTCCTGACTTTC
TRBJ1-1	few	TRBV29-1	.	CSVNRDTEAFF	TGCAGCGTTAACAGGGACACTGAAGCTTTCTTT
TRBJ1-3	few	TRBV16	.	CASSSTGRSGNTIYF	TGTGCCAGCAGTTCTACAGGGCGATCTGGAAACACCATATATTTT
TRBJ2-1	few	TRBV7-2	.	CASSMTRPHNEQFF	TGTGCCAGCAGCATGACTAGACCGCACAATGAGCAGTTCTTC
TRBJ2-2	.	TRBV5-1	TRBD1	CATSGTGNTGELFF	TGCGCCACCTCCGGGACAGGGAACACCGGGGAGCTGTTTTTT
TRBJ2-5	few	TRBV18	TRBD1	CASSPVEQGARETQYF	TGTGCCAGCTCACCAGTGGAACAGGGGGCGCGAGAGACCCAGTACTTC
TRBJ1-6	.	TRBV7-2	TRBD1	CASSLQRTGDSPLHF	TGTGCCAGCAGCTTACAGAGGACAGGGGACTCACCCCTCCACTTT
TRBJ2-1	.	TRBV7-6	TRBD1	CASSDRDRGDNEQFF	TGTGCCAGCAGCGACCGGGACAGGGGCGACAATGAGCAGTTCTTC
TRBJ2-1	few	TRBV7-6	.	CASSLGDYLGVPYNEQFF	TGTGCCAGCAGCTTGGGGGATTACCTCGGGGTCCCTTACAATGAGCAGTTCTTC
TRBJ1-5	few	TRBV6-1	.	CASSEQVWQPQHF	TGTGCCAGCAGTGAACAGGTATGGCAGCCCCAGCATTTT
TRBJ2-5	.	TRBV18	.	CASSPNQGGQETQYF	TGTGCCAGCTCACCTAACCAAGGCGGACAAGAGACCCAGTACTTC
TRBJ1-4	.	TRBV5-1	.	CASSSGGRWKFF	TGCGCCAGCAGCTCTGGGGGTCGTTGGAAGTTTTTT
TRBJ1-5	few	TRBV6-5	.	CASSISANQPQHF	TGTGCAAGCTCCATATCGGCCAATCAGCCCCAGCATTTT
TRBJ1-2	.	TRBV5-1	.	CASSLFWGDAYGYTF	TGCGCCAGCAGCCTGTTCTGGGGGGACGCCTATGGCTACACCTTC
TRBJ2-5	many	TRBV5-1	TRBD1	CASSLMGQGAFPSGFF	TGCGCCAGCAGCTTGATGGGGCAGGGGGCTTTCCCGTCGGGATTCTTC
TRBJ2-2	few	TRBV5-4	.	CASSPRDPRGAVGELFF	TGTGCCAGCAGCCCGCGGGACCCGAGGGGCGCGGTGGGGGAGCTGTTTTTT
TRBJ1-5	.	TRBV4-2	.	CASSQGVTVGPQHF	TGTGCCAGCAGCCAAGGGGTGACTGTCGGGCCCCAGCATTTT
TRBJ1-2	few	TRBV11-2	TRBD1	CASSPLDRAGDGYTF	TGTGCCAGCAGCCCCCTAGACAGGGCGGGGGATGGCTACACCTTC
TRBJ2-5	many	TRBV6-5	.	CASSYSRGTFETQYF	TGTGCCAGCAGTTACTCCCGGGGGACGTTCGAGACCCAGTACTTC
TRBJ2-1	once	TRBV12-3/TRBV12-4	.	CASSLVGGINEQFF	TGTGCCAGCAGTTTGGTGGGGGGAATCAATGAGCAGTTCTTC
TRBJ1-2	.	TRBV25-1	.	CASSPMWDDYGYTF	TGTGCCAGCAGTCCGATGTGGGATGACTATGGCTACACCTTC
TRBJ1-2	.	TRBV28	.	CASSEGSNYGYTF	TGTGCCAGCAGTGAGGGATCTAACTATGGCTACACCTTC
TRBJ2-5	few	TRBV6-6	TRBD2	CASTRPSGGAETQYF	TGTGCCAGCACCCGCCCAAGCGGGGGGGCTGAGACCCAGTACTTC
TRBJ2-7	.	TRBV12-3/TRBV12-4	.	CASSPRDSRTYEQYF	TGTGCCAGCAGTCCCAGGGACTCGAGAACCTACGAGCAGTACTTC
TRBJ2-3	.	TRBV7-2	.	CASSAMGDTQYF	TGTGCCAGCAGCGCGATGGGGGATACGCAGTATTTT
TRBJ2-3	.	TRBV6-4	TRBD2	CASSASGGALIF	TGTGCCAGCAGTGCTAGCGGGGGGGCCCTAATTTTT
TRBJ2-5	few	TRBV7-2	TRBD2	CASSTRGGAAGDQETQYF	TGTGCCAGCAGCACACGGGGGGGGGCTGCGGGGGACCAAGAGACCCAGTACTTC
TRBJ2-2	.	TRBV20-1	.	CSARGGGLLTGELFF	TGCAGTGCTAGGGGCGGGGGCCTACTCACCGGGGAGCTGTTTTTT
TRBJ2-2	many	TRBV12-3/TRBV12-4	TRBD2	CASSRLAGAITRPGELFF	TGTGCCAGCAGCCGACTAGCGGGGGCAATAACACGACCCGGGGAGCTGTTTTTT
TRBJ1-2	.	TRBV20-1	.	CSATSGEGYGYTF	TGCAGTGCCACGTCCGGGGAAGGCTATGGCTACACCTTC
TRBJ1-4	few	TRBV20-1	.	CSARGRGGYVYGDEKLFF	TGCAGTGCTAGAGGTCGTGGGGGTTATGTGTATGGGGATGAAAAACTGTTTTTT
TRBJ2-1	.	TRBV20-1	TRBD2	CSARMIQRGIGEQFF	TGCAGTGCTAGAATGATCCAGCGGGGGATCGGTGAGCAGTTCTTC
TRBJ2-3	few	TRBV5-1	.	CASSFRWLADTQYF	TGCGCCAGCAGCTTTCGCTGGCTCGCCGATACGCAGTATTTT
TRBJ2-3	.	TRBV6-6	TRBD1	CASRHHQGASTDTQYF	TGTGCCAGCAGACACCACCAGGGGGCAAGCACAGATACGCAGTATTTT
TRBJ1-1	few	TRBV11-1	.	CASSLAQGRGRDTEAFF	TGTGCCAGCAGCTTAGCGCAGGGCAGGGGAAGGGACACTGAAGCTTTCTTT
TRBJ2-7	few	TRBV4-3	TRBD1	CASSQDSSGTGVYEQYF	TGCGCCAGCAGCCAAGATAGTAGCGGGACAGGGGTCTACGAGCAGTACTTC
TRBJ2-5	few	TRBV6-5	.	CASSSNIKETQYF	TGTGCCAGCAGTTCAAACATTAAGGAGACCCAGTACTTC
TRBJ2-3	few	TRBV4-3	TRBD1	CASSQDQRGLLATDTQYF	TGCGCCAGCAGCCAAGATCAGAGGGGGCTATTAGCCACAGATACGCAGTATTTT
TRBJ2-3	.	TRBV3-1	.	CASSQDLVRDTQYF	TGTGCCAGCAGCCAAGATCTTGTGCGAGATACGCAGTATTTT
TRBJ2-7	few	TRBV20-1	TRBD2	CSARIGQRGPYEQYF	TGCAGTGCTAGAATTGGGCAGCGGGGACCCTACGAGCAGTACTTC